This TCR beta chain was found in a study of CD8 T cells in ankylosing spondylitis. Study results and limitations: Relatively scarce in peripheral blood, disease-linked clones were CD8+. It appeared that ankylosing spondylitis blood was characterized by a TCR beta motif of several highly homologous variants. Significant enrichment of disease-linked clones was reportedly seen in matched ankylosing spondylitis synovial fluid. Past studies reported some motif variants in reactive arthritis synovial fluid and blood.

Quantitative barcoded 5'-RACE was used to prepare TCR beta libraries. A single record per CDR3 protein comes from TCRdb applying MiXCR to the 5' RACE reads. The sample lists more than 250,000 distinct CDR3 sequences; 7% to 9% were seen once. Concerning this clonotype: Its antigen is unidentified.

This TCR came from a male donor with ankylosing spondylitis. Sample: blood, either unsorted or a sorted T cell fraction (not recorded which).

The CDR3 coding sequence is TGCAGTGCACGTGGGGATTCTACCGGGGAGCTGTTTTTT. It yields the protein CSARGDSTGELFF. This rearrangement joins TRBV20-1 to TRBJ2-2; D gene unclear. From germline, CDR1 is DFQATT and CDR2 SNEGSKA (reference sequence). The V end lost 6 bases, the J end lost 5 bases, and 13 bases lay between the germline ends. The CDR3 spans 13 residues.